The T cell receptor beta chain under discussion was sequenced for a study of graft-versus-host responses after intestinal transplantation. Profiled with immunoSEQ multiplex PCR; TCRdb holds only in-frame clones, not every one. This table has about 35,000 clones, nearly 95% appearing once. This clone showed up just once. Its antigen remains unknown. The germline gives CDR1 SGHVS, CDR2 FQNEAQ. The CDR3 has 13 amino acids. The V end lost 5 bases, the J end lost 2 bases, and 10 bases lay between the germline ends. Here the sequenced sample was unstimulated CD8+ T cells sorted from spleen or lymph node cells, taken before transplant. The clonotype originates from a human donor who was the organ donor for an intestinal transplant. The chain couples TRBV7-8 to TRBJ2-7; D is unresolved. The CDR3 loop is CASSGFDPYEQYF. The CDR3, as DNA: TGTGCCAGCAGCGGATTTGACCCCTACGAGCAGTACTTC.